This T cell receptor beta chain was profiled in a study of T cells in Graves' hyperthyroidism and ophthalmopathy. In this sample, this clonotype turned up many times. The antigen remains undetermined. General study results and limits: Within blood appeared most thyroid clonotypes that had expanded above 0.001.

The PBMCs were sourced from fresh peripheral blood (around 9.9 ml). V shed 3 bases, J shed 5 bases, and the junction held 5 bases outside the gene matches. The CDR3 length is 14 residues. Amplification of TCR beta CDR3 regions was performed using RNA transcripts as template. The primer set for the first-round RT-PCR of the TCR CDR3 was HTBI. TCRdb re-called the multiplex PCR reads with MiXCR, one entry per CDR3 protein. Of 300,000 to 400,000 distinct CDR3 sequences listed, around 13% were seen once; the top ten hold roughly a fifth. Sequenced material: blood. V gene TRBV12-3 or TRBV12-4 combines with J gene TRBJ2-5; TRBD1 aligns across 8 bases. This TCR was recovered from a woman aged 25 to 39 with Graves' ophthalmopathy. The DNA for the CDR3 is TGTGCCAGCAGTTTTCTTACAGGGGGGGAGACCCAGTACTTC. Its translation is CASSFLTGGETQYF.